This T cell receptor (beta chain) comes out of a study of shared clonotypes between healthy human individuals. Sorted subsets were amplified in replicate PCRs using 200 ng DNA, tens of thousands of T cell genomes. The protocol was immunoSEQ multiplex PCR, while the TCRdb copy is restricted to in-frame clones and leaves out a portion. The sample has fewer than 150,000 clones, about 67% seen once. The V and J ends lost 0 bases and 8 bases respectively, with 14 bases between them. The CDR3 length is 15 residues. In germline, CDR1 is LNHNV, CDR2 YYDKDF (reference sequence). The chain carries TRBV15 and TRBJ2-1; weak D call: TRBD1 (5 bases). Sample: memory CD8+ T cells sorted from blood. This sample's subset: CD45RO+ cells pooled with CCR7-negative TemRA cells. The source of this sequence is a woman aged 25 to 39 in good health. Here the CDR3 reads CATSRDVAQAYEQFF. CDR3 DNA: TGTGCCACCAGCAGAGATGTTGCACAGGCGTATGAGCAGTTCTTC.